Listed below are T cell receptor beta chains from one sample, sequenced in a study of metastatic and nonmetastatic thyroid tumors. Via MiXCR, TCRdb re-called the PCR reads. Among almost 70,000 clones listed, 14% were seen once. Sequencing was carried out using blood. Receptors were obtained from a male donor with papillary thyroid cancer or a benign thyroid nodule (not recorded which). Some clones in this sample may be carry-over from other donors' samples. CDR3s include the opening cysteine and the closing phenylalanine or tryptophan. The D gene is left open where the match is weak. The size of a clone is reported for some rows only, either as once, few or many, or as a class for expanded clones.

- | TRBJ2-7 | TRBV4-1 | TRBD1 | TGCGCCAGCAGCCTGCGTTGGACAGGCAACTACGAGCAGTACTTC | CASSLRWTGNYEQYF
- | TRBJ1-1 | TRBV5-5 | - | TGTGCCAGCAGCTTCGATTGGTCCCGAGGTACTGAAGCTTTCTTT | CASSFDWSRGTEAFF
many | TRBJ1-1 | TRBV6-2/TRBV6-3 | - | TGTGCCAGCAGCCCAGGGGCTGAAGCTTTCTTT | CASSPGAEAFF
many | TRBJ2-2 | TRBV19 | - | TGTGCCAGTAGTCAGGACTCCTTAGTCCTGGAGCTGTTTTTT | CASSQDSLVLELFF
many | TRBJ1-2 | TRBV25-1 | - | TGTGCCAGCAGTGAGGCGGGGGCCTATGGCTACACCTTC | CASSEAGAYGYTF
many | TRBJ1-2 | TRBV9 | TRBD1 | TGTGCCAGCAGCGTGGGACAGGCCCACAACGAAGCCTATGGCTACACCTTC | CASSVGQAHNEAYGYTF
medium-sized | TRBJ2-2 | TRBV2 | TRBD1 | TGTGCCAGCAGTACGGACAGGGAGTTTACCGGGGAGCTGTTTTTT | CASSTDREFTGELFF
many | TRBJ2-1 | TRBV6-1 | TRBD2 | TGTGCCAGCAGTTTCAAGCGGGAGAGGTTAAATGAGCAGTTCTTC | CASSFKRERLNEQFF
many | TRBJ1-2 | TRBV6-1 | - | TGTGCCAGCAGTGATCAGGGGTATGGCTACACCTTC | CASSDQGYGYTF
many | TRBJ1-1 | TRBV28 | TRBD1 | TGTGCCAGCAGTTTATGGGGGACAGGGGGCCCCATGAACACTGAAGCTTTCTTT | CASSLWGTGGPMNTEAFF
many | TRBJ2-2 | TRBV5-1 | TRBD2 | TGCGCCAGCAGCTTGGTAACTAGCGGGAACACCGGGGAGCTGTTTTTT | CASSLVTSGNTGELFF
many | TRBJ2-1 | TRBV6-1 | - | TGTGCCAGCAGTGCGGACTACCATGAGCAGTTCTTC | CASSADYHEQFF
- | TRBJ1-2 | TRBV27 | - | TGTGCCAGCAGTTTGGTGGGGGTCACGTACTATTGCTACACCTTC | CASSLVGVTYYCYTF
few | TRBJ2-7 | TRBV12-3/TRBV12-4 | - | TGTGCCAGCAGTACAGGGATAAACGAGCAGTACTTC | CASSTGINEQYF
many | TRBJ2-1 | TRBV2 | - | TGTGCCAGCATTTTAGCGGTTAGCTCCTACAATGAGCAGTTCTTC | CASILAVSSYNEQFF
few | TRBJ2-7 | TRBV6-5 | TRBD1 | TGTGCCAGCAGTTACTCTGGCGAGAGACAGGGGGCCTACGAGCATTACTTC | CASSYSGERQGAYEHYF
- | TRBJ1-5 | TRBV6-1 | TRBD1 | TGTGCCAGAGACAAGGGGGACAGGGGAAATCAGCCACAGCATTTT | CARDKGDRGNQPQHF
many | TRBJ2-1 | TRBV9 | - | TGTGCCAGCAGCGCCAGCCCGACTGATGGGAACAATGAGCAGTTCTTC | CASSASPTDGNNEQFF
- | TRBJ2-2 | TRBV6-2/TRBV6-3 | - | TGTGCCAGCAGTTACTCCTGGGTGGCGTTCTACACCGGGGAGCTGTTTTTT | CASSYSWVAFYTGELFF
many | TRBJ1-6 | TRBV6-1 | - | TGTGCCAGCAGTGGCCTAGAATCACCCCTCCACTTT | CASSGLESPLHF
- | TRBJ2-3 | TRBV5-1 | - | TGCGCCATCAGCCTCCGACAGGCAGCTAGCACAGATACGCATTATTTT | CAISLRQAASTDTHYF
- | TRBJ2-7 | TRBV5-6 | - | TGTGCCAGCAGCTCTTTGGAGAACTCCTACGAGCAGTACTTC | CASSSLENSYEQYF
- | TRBJ1-4 | TRBV7-9 | - | TGTGCCAGCAGCTTAGTTGCGGGGGCTAATGAAAAACTGTTTTTT | CASSLVAGANEKLFF
- | TRBJ2-1 | TRBV11-2 | - | TGTGCCAGCAGCTTAGTTGGGCGGGGGCAGTTAGAGCAGTTCTTC | CASSLVGRGQLEQFF
few | TRBJ1-5 | TRBV6-1 | - | TGTGCCAGCAGTTCCACAGGCGTGGACAATCAGCCCCAGCATTTT | CASSSTGVDNQPQHF
many | TRBJ2-1 | TRBV19 | TRBD2 | TGTGCCAGTAGTATCTTCACTAGCGGGTCCTACAATGAGCAGTTCTTC | CASSIFTSGSYNEQFF
many | TRBJ2-3 | TRBV18 | - | TGTGCCAGCTCACCACAGCAGCGGAACACAGATACGCAGTATTTT | CASSPQQRNTDTQYF
many | TRBJ2-7 | TRBV7-9 | TRBD2 | TGTGCCAGCAGCCTCCGGGGGGGCGCGTCGTACGAGCAGTACTTC | CASSLRGGASYEQYF
many | TRBJ1-5 | TRBV20-1 | - | TGCAGTGCTCAAATTGATCAGCCCCAGCATTTT | CSAQIDQPQHF
many | TRBJ2-3 | TRBV11-1 | TRBD2 | TGTGCCAGCAGAAAACTAGCGGGAGGGAGCACAGATACGCAGTATTTT | CASRKLAGGSTDTQYF
once | TRBJ2-7 | TRBV20-1 | - | TGCAGTGCTAAAAGGGGGGACATGGTCTTCTACGAGCAGTACTTC | CSAKRGDMVFYEQYF
- | TRBJ1-2 | TRBV6-1 | TRBD1 | TGTGCCAACAGCTCGGGACAGGGGTCTGTGGGCTACACCTTC | CANSSGQGSVGYTF
many | TRBJ2-4 | TRBV20-1 | TRBD2 | TGCAGTGCTAATAGACTAGCGCCTCAGCTAGCCAAAAACATTCAGTACTTC | CSANRLAPQLAKNIQYF
many | TRBJ2-7 | TRBV14 | TRBD2 | TGTGCCAGCAGCCAGGGACTAGCGGCAATCTACGAGCAGTACTTC | CASSQGLAAIYEQYF
many | TRBJ1-1 | TRBV12-5 | - | TGTGCTAGTGGTACCTGGGACCGTCCTATTGAAGCTTTCTTT | CASGTWDRPIEAFF
many | TRBJ2-1 | TRBV20-1 | TRBD2 | TGCAGTGCTAGAGAGGCTAGCGGGAGCTCCTACAATGAGCAGTTCTTC | CSAREASGSSYNEQFF
- | TRBJ2-1 | TRBV5-4 | TRBD2 | TGTGTACTAGCGGTCTCCTACAATGAGCAGTTCTTC | CVLAVSYNEQFF
many | TRBJ1-5 | TRBV27 | - | TGTGCCAGCAGTTACCTTTGGGGGGACAATCAGCCCCAGCATTTT | CASSYLWGDNQPQHF
many | TRBJ2-1 | TRBV9 | TRBD2 | TGTGCCAGCAGCGTAGCTGGGGCTAGCGGGAGGAGTTACAATGAGCAGTTCTTC | CASSVAGASGRSYNEQFF
few | TRBJ2-1 | TRBV6-2/TRBV6-3 | - | TGTGCCAGCAGTTACGCCTCCCGCCAGGCGGTCTTTAATGAGCAGTTCTTC | CASSYASRQAVFNEQFF
few | TRBJ1-2 | TRBV28 | - | TGTGCCAGCAGTAGTTTGACAGGCAACTATGGCTACACCTTC | CASSSLTGNYGYTF
few | TRBJ2-7 | TRBV3-1 | TRBD2 | TGTGCCAGCAGCCAAGGCCAACTACTAGCGACCCGCTCCTACGAGCAGTACTTC | CASSQGQLLATRSYEQYF
many | TRBJ1-5 | TRBV12-3/TRBV12-4 | TRBD1 | TGTGCCAGCAGTCCGGGACAGATTAGCAATCAGCCCCAGCATTTT | CASSPGQISNQPQHF
- | TRBJ1-1 | TRBV11-2 | TRBD1 | TGTGCCAGCAGCGCCGACAGGGTGAACACTGAAGCTTTCTTT | CASSADRVNTEAFF
many | TRBJ2-2 | TRBV3-1 | - | TGTGCCAGCAGCTGGGGAAACACCGGGGAGCTGTTTTTT | CASSWGNTGELFF
many | TRBJ1-5 | TRBV28 | TRBD1 | TGTGCCACCCAGGGACAGCGACATCAGCCCCAGCATTTT | CATQGQRHQPQHF
- | TRBJ2-1 | TRBV20-1 | - | TGCAGTGCCCTCGGTGGTTGGAGGGTATCCTACAATGAGCAGTTCTTC | CSALGGWRVSYNEQFF
many | TRBJ1-1 | TRBV7-9 | - | TGTGCCAGCACTACTGGACAGAACACTGAAGCTTTCTTT | CASTTGQNTEAFF
many | TRBJ2-6 | TRBV4-2 | - | TGTGCCAGCAGCCAAGGAACAGCGGACTCTGGGGCCAACGTCCTGACTTTC | CASSQGTADSGANVLTF
many | TRBJ2-7 | TRBV12-3/TRBV12-4 | TRBD2 | TGTGCCAGCAGGAAAATAGCGGGAGGCTCTTACGAGCAGTACTTC | CASRKIAGGSYEQYF
many | TRBJ2-1 | TRBV20-1 | - | TGCAGTGCTATTAGCGGCGGAGGGAACAATGAGCAGTTCTTC | CSAISGGGNNEQFF
- | TRBJ1-1 | TRBV5-5 | - | TGTGCCAGCAATCCCCATGGGGCAGGCGAAACGGAAGCTTTCTTT | CASNPHGAGETEAFF
- | TRBJ2-1 | TRBV6-1 | TRBD1 | TGTGCCAGCAGACCCGGGACAGGTATACACAATGAGCAGTTCTTC | CASRPGTGIHNEQFF